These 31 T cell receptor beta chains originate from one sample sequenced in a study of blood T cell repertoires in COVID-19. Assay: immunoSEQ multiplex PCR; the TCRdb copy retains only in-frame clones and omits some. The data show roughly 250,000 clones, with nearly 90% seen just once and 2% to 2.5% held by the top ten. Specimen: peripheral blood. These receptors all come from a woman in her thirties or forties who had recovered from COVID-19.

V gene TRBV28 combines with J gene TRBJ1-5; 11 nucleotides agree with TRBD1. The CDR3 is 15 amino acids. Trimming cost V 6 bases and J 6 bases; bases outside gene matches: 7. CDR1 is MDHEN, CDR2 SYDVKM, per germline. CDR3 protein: CASRGTGGWIQPQHF. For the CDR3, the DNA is TGTGCCAGCAGAGGGACAGGGGGTTGGATTCAGCCCCAGCATTTT.

The CDR3 loop is CASSPEGQVSYEQYF. In DNA form, the CDR3 reads TGTGCCAGCAGCCCCGAGGGACAGGTCTCCTACGAGCAGTACTTC. The V gene is TRBV7-8, the J gene TRBJ2-7; 8 nucleotides match TRBD1. The CDR3 totals 15 residues. Germline values: CDR1 SGHVS, CDR2 FQNEAQ. The trim removed 5 bases at V and 0 bases at J, leaving 6 bases unmatched. Using reference TRBV7-8 and TRBJ2-7 for the parts outside the CDR3, the full variable domain is GAGVSQSPRYKVAKRGQDVALRCDPISGHVSLFWYQQALGQGPEFLTYFQNEAQLDKSGLPSDRFFAERPEGSVSTLKIQRTQQEDSAVYLCASSPEGQVSYEQYFGPGTRLTVT.

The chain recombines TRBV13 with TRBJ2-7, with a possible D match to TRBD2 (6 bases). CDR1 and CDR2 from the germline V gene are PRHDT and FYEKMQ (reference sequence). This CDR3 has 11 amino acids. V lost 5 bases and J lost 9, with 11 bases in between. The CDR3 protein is CASSAGTGQYF. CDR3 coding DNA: TGTGCCAGCAGCGCGGGGACGGGGCAGTACTTC.

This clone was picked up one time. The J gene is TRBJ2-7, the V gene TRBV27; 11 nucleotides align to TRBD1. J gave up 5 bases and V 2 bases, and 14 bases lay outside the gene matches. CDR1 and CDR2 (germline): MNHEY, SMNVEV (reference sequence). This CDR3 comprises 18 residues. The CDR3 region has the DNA TGTGCCAGCAGTTTACTCACTGGGACAGGGGGGGTTCTCAACGAGCAGTACTTC. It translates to CASSLLTGTGGVLNEQYF.

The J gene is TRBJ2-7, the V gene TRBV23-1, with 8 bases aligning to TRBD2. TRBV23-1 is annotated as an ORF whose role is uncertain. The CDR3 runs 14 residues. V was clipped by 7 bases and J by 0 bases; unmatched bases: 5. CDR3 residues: CASTRGAVSYEQYF. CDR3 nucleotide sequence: TGCGCCAGCACGCGGGGGGCCGTCTCCTACGAGCAGTACTTC.

CDR3 region: CASSSDPAGTGENEQFF. CDR3 DNA: TGCGCCAGCAGCTCCGACCCTGCGGGGACAGGGGAGAATGAGCAGTTCTTC. This sequence joins TRBV5-1 and TRBJ2-1; 10 bases map to TRBD1. This CDR3 region has 17 residues. With 3 bases clipped from V and 7 bases from J, the junction kept 13 bases outside the gene matches. Per the germline V gene, CDR1 is SGHRS and CDR2 is YFSETQ. The full variable domain, its missing parts supplied by reference TRBV5-1 and TRBJ2-1, is KAGVTQTPRYLIKTRGQQVTLSCSPISGHRSVSWYQQTPGQGLQFLFEYFSETQRNKGNFPGRFSGRQFSNSRSEMNVSTLELGDSALYLCASSSDPAGTGENEQFFGPGTRLTVL.

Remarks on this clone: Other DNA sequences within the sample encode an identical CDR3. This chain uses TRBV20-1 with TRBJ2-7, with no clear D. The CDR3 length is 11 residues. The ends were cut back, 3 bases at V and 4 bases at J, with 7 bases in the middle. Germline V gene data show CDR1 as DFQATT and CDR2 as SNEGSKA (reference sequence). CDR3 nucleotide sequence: TGCAGTGCTAGTCCAGGTTACGAGCAGTACTTC. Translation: CSASPGYEQYF.

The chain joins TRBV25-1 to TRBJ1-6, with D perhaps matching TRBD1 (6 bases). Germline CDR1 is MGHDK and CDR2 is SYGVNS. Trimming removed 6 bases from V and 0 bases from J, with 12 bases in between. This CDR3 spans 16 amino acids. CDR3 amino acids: CASSRQAYSYNSPLHF. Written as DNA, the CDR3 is TGTGCCAGCAGCCGACAGGCGTACTCCTATAATTCACCCCTCCACTTT.

The CDR3 spells CASSIGGLVDTQYF. CDR3 in DNA: TGTGCCAGTAGTATCGGGGGGCTCGTAGATACGCAGTATTTT. The chain is built from TRBV19 and TRBJ2-3; weak D call: TRBD2 (7 bases). Germline lookup yields CDR1 LNHDA and CDR2 SQIVND (reference sequence). Trimming left V 3 bases short and J 5 bases short, with 12 bases between. This CDR3 is built from 14 residues.

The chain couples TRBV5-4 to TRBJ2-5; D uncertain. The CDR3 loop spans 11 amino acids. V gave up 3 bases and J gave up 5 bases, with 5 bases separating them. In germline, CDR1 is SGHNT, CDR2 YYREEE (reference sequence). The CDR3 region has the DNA TGTGCCAGCAGCTCCCTTGAGACCCAGTACTTC. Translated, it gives CASSSLETQYF.

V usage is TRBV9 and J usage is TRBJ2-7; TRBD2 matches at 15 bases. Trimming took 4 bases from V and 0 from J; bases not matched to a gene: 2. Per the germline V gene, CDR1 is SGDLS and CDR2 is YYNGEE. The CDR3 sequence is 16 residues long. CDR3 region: CASSRTSGGVSYEQYF. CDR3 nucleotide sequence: TGTGCCAGCAGCCGGACTAGCGGGGGGGTCTCCTACGAGCAGTACTTC.

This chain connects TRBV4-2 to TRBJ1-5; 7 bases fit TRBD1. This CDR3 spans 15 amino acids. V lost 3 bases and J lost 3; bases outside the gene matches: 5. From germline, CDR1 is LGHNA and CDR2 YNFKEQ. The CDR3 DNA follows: TGTGCCAGCAGCCACGGACAGGTGCCCAATCAGCCCCAGCATTTT. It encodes CASSHGQVPNQPQHF.

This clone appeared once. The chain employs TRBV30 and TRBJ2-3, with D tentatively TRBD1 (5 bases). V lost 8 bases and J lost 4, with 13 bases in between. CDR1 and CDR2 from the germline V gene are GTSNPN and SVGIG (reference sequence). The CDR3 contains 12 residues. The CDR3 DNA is TGTGCCCTCGGTAGGGGCTCAGATACGCAGTATTTT. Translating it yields CALGRGSDTQYF.

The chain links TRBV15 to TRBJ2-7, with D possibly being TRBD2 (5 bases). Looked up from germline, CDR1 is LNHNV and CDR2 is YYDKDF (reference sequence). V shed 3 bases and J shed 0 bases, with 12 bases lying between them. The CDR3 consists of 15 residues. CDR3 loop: CATSSVQAGSYEQYF. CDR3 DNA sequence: TGTGCCACCAGCAGTGTCCAGGCGGGCTCCTACGAGCAGTACTTC.

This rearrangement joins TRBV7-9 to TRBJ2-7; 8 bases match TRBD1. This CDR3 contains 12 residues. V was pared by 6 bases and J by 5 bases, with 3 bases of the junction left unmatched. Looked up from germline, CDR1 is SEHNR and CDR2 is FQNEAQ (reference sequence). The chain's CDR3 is CASRDRADEQYF. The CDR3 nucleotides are TGTGCCAGCAGGGACAGGGCCGACGAGCAGTACTTC.

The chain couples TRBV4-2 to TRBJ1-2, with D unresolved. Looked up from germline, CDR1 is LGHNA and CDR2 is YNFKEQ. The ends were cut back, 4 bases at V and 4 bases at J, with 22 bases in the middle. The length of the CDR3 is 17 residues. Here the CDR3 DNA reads TGTGCCAGCAGCCCCCGCGGATCCGGTCGGGATTCCTATGGCTACACCTTC. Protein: CASSPRGSGRDSYGYTF.

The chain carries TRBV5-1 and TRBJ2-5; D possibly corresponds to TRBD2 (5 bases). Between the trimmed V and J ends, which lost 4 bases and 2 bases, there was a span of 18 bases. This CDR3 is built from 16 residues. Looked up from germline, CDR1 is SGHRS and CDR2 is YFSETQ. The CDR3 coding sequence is TGCGCCAGCAGCCAGGAAGGAGCCAGGACTCAAGAGACCCAGTACTTC. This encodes CASSQEGARTQETQYF.

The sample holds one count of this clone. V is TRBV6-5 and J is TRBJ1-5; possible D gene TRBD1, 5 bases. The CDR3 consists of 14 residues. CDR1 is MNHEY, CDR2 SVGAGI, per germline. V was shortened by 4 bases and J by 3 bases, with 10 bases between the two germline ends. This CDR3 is CASSLGPLNQPQHF. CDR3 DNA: TGTGCCAGCAGTTTGGGGCCCCTCAATCAGCCCCAGCATTTT.

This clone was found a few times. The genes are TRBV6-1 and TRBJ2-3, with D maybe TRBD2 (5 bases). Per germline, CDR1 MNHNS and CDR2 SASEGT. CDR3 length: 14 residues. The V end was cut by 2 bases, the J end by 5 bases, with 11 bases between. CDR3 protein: CASSEYSAGDTQYF. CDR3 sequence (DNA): TGTGCCAGCAGTGAATACAGCGCGGGAGATACGCAGTATTTT.

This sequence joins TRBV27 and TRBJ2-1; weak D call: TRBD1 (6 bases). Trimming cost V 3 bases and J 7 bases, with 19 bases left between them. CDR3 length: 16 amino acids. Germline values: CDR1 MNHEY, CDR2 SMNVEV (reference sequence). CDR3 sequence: CASSFPQGGRGNEQFF. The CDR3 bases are TGTGCCAGCAGTTTCCCACAGGGCGGTCGTGGAAATGAGCAGTTCTTC.

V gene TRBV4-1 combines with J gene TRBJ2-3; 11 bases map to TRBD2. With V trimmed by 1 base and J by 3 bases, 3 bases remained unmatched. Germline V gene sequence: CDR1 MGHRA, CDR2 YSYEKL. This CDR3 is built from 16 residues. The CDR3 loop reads CASSQAGLAVTDTQYF. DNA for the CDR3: TGCGCCAGCAGCCAAGCGGGACTAGCGGTAACAGATACGCAGTATTTT.

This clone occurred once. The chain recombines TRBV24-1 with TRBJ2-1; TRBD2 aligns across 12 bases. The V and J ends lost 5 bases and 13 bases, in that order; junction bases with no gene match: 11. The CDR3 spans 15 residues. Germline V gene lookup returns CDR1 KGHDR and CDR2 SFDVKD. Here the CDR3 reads CATSGTGLAGAIQFF. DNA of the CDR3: TGTGCCACCAGTGGAACGGGACTAGCGGGTGCTATTCAGTTCTTC.

The CDR3 region has the DNA TGTGCCAGCAGCTTATTGGCGGGGGGTGAGCAGTTCTTC. Its protein product is CASSLLAGGEQFF. The rearrangement joins TRBV11-3 to TRBJ2-1; 8 bases align to TRBD2. Germline CDR1 and CDR2: SGHNT and YENEEA. CDR3 length equals 13 residues. V dropped 2 bases and J dropped 9; count of bases not matched to a gene: 3.

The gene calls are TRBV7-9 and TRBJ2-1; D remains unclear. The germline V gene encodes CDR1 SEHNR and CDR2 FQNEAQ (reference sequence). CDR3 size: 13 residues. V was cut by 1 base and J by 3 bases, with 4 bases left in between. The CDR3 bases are TGTGCCAGCAGCTTAGGACTCTACAATGAGCAGTTCTTC. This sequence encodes CASSLGLYNEQFF. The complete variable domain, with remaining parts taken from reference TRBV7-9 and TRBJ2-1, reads DTGVSQNPRHKITKRGQNVTFRCDPISEHNRLYWYRQTLGQGPEFLTYFQNEAQLEKSRLLSDRFSAERPKGSFSTLEIQRTEQGDSAMYLCASSLGLYNEQFFGPGTRLTVL.

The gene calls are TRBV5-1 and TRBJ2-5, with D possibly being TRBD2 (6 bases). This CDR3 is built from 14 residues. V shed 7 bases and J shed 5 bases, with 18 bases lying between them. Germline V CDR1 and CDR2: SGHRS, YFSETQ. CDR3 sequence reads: CASGGGLRLETQYF. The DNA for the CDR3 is TGCGCCAGCGGTGGGGGACTGCGGCTGGAGACCCAGTACTTC.

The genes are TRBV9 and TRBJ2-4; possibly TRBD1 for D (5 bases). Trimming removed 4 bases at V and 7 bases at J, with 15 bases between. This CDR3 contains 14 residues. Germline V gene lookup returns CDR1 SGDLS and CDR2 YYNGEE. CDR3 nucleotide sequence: TGTGCCAGCAGCTCCCAGGGTTACGGGAACATTCAGTACTTC. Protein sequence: CASSSQGYGNIQYF.

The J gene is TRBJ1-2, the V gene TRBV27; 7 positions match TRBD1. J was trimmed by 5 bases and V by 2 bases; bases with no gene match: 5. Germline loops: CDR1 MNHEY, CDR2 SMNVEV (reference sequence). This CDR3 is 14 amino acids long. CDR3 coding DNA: TGTGCCAGCAGTTTAGGAGGACAGGCTTATGGCTACACCTTC. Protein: CASSLGGQAYGYTF.

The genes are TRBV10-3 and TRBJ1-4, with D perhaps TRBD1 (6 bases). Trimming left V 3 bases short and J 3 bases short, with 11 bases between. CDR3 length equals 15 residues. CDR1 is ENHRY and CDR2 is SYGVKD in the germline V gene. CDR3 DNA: TGTGCCATCAGTGAAGGGGGTCGGTCTAATGAAAAACTGTTTTTT. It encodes CAISEGGRSNEKLFF.

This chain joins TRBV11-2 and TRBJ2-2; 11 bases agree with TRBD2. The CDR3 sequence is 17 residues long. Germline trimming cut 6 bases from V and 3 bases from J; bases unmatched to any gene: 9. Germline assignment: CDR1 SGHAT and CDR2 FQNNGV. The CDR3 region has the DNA TGTGCCAGCAGTCCCCGACTAGCGGGAATGCACACCGGGGAGCTGTTTTTT. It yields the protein CASSPRLAGMHTGELFF.

As DNA, the CDR3 is TGTGCCAGCAGCAAAGGACTAGCGGGGTTTGAAGAGACCCAGTACTTC. It translates to CASSKGLAGFEETQYF. The chain combines TRBV3-1 (or the pseudogene TRBV3-2) with TRBJ2-5; 12 bases align to TRBD2. Germline V gene lookup returns CDR1 LGHDT and CDR2 YNNKEL (reference sequence). The CDR3 is made up of 16 amino acids. With 5 bases clipped from V and 3 bases from J, the junction kept 7 bases outside the gene matches.

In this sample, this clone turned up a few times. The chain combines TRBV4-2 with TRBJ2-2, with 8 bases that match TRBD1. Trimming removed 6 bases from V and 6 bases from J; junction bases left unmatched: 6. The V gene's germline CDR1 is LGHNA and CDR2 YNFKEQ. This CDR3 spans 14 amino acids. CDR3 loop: CASSRTGKAGELFF. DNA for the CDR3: TGTGCCAGCAGTCGGACAGGGAAGGCCGGGGAGCTGTTTTTT.